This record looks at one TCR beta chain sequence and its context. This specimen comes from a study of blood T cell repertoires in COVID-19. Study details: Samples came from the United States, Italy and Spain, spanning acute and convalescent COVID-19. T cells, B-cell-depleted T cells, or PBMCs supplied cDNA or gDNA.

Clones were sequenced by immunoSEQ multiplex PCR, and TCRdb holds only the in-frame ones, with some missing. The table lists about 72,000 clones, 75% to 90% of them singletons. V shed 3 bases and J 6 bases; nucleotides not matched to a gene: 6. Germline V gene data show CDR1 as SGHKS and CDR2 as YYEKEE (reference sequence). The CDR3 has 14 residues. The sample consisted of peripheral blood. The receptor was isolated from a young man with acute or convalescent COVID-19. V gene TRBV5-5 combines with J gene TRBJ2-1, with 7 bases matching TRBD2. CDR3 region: CASSSGDYSNEQFF. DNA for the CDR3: TGTGCCAGCAGCTCGGGGGACTATAGCAATGAGCAGTTCTTC.